Listed here are 17 T cell receptor beta chains from one sample, sequenced in a study of beta chain features in type 1 diabetes (dated by TCRdb to 2016 to 2019). To prepare the library, the immunoSEQ multiplex PCR assay was applied. The entire isolated RNA was reverse transcribed using the High Capacity cDNA Reverse Transcription Kit, and thus expressed TCRB transcripts were sequenced. Imported from immuneACCESS, the table was reduced by TCRdb to in-frame sequences with V and J called. These copies leave out some clones; in studies compared against another copy, an unresolved V gene accounts for under half, and the cause of the remainder is not known. This sample comprises around 300,000 clones, around 7.3% of them detected only once. The ten biggest clones cover approximately 0.99% of the sample. Sequenced sample: central memory CD4+ T cells from blood. The receptors come from a woman under 30 in good health.

This clone was counted a few times. CDR3 region: CASSLGWGAETQYF. CDR3 DNA: TGTGCCAGCAGCTTGGGTTGGGGGGCGGAGACCCAGTACTTC. The chain uses TRBV5-6 and TRBJ2-5; either TRBD1 or TRBD2 may fit D (6 bases each). The CDR3 runs 14 residues. Germline loops: CDR1 SGHDT, CDR2 YYEEEE. Deletions cut 0 bases from V and 5 bases from J, with 11 bases between.

This clone was found many times. This chain uses TRBV4-3 with TRBJ1-2, with 9 bases fitting TRBD1. CDR3 length equals 16 residues. J was trimmed by 0 bases and V by 4 bases; bases with no gene match: 6. Germline-derived CDR1 and CDR2 are LGHNA and YSLEER. DNA for the CDR3: TGCGCCAGCAGCCCAAGGGGACAGGGAGCTAACTATGGCTACACCTTC. Protein: CASSPRGQGANYGYTF.

This chain uses TRBV7-9 with TRBJ1-3; no reliable D call. Germline assignment: CDR1 SEHNR and CDR2 FQNEAQ (reference sequence). CDR3 length: 16 residues. The ends were cut back, 4 bases at V and 0 bases at J, with 13 bases in the middle. Here the CDR3 reads CASSSDGYLSGNTIYF. The CDR3 DNA reads as TGTGCCAGCAGCTCGGACGGATACCTCTCTGGAAACACCATATATTTT.

Of note for this clone: In the same sample, other DNA sequences code for this CDR3. The V call is TRBV7-2, the J call TRBJ2-5; 9 bases match TRBD2. Trimming took 5 bases from V and 1 from J; bases not matched to a gene: 5. In germline, CDR1 is SGHTA, CDR2 FQGNSA. This CDR3 is 15 amino acids long. This chain's CDR3 is CASSPGRGGQETQYF. CDR3 nucleotides: TGTGCCAGCAGCCCGGGGCGGGGGGGCCAAGAGACCCAGTACTTC. The complete variable domain, with remaining parts taken from reference TRBV7-2 and TRBJ2-5, reads GAGVSQSPSNKVTEKGKDVELRCDPISGHTALYWYRQSLGQGLEFLIYFQGNSAPDKSGLPSDRFSAERTGGSVSTLTIQRTQQEDSAVYLCASSPGRGGQETQYFGPGTRLLVL.

This rearrangement joins TRBV5-1 to TRBJ1-4, with 8 bases identical to TRBD1. Looked up from germline, CDR1 is SGHRS and CDR2 is YFSETQ. The CDR3 length is 14 residues. The trim removed 2 bases at V and 6 bases at J, leaving 3 bases unmatched. Written as DNA, the CDR3 is TGCGCCAGCAGCTTTAGGGGACAGGATGAAAAACTGTTTTTT. Its protein product is CASSFRGQDEKLFF.

The chain recombines TRBV29-1 with TRBJ2-5; 10 bases match TRBD1. Germline V gene sequence: CDR1 SQVTM, CDR2 ANQGSEA. After removal of 5 bases from V and 5 bases from J, the junction contained 5 bases not matched to a gene. This CDR3 has 13 residues. The CDR3 DNA reads as TGCAGCGTTTGGACAGGGGGAGGGGAGACCCAGTACTTC. Translated, it gives CSVWTGGGETQYF.

This clone showed up just a few times. At one end, the junction sequence differs from germline, possibly due to a read error. The chain uses TRBV20-1 and TRBJ1-2, with D unresolved. CDR1 and CDR2 from the germline V gene are DFQATT and SNEGSKA (reference sequence). The CDR3 has 10 amino acids. CDR3: CSAPRPEGAF. The CDR3 DNA follows: TGCAGTGCCCCTAGGCCGGAAGGAGCCTTC.

CDR3 protein: CASSLAMGAGNTIYF. As DNA, the CDR3 is TGCGCCAGCAGCTTGGCAATGGGTGCTGGAAACACCATATATTTT. The chain joins TRBV5-1 to TRBJ1-3; D remains ambiguous. V gave up 0 bases and J gave up 2 bases, with 9 bases separating them. Germline lookup yields CDR1 SGHRS and CDR2 YFSETQ. This CDR3 is built from 15 residues.

The chain has TRBV4-2 and TRBJ2-1; possible D gene TRBD1, 6 bases. From germline, CDR1 is LGHNA and CDR2 YNFKEQ. Trimming removed 6 bases at V and 6 bases at J, with 18 bases between. The CDR3 length is 15 residues. DNA of the CDR3: TGTGCCAGCAGTCATGACAGGCTTGAGGGCAATGAGCAGTTCTTC. Amino acid sequence: CASSHDRLEGNEQFF.

This clone was picked up a small number of times. The rearrangement joins TRBV7-9 to TRBJ1-4, with a tentative D call TRBD1 (5 bases). The ends were cut back, 0 bases at V and 4 bases at J, with 9 bases in the middle. Germline CDR1 and CDR2: SEHNR and FQNEAQ (reference sequence). This CDR3 has 15 residues. For the CDR3, the DNA is TGTGCCAGCAGCTTAGCGTACGGGGGTAATGAAAAACTGTTTTTT. It yields the protein CASSLAYGGNEKLFF.

The V call is TRBV4-3, the J call TRBJ2-3; either TRBD1 or TRBD2 may supply D (5 bases each). The V and J ends lost 0 bases and 1 base respectively, with 29 bases between them. This CDR3 has 22 amino acids. Germline V gene sequence: CDR1 LGHNA, CDR2 YSLEER. The DNA of the CDR3 is TGCGCCAGCAGCCAAGACCCATATACCCTACAGGCGAGGGGAGCGGGCACAGATACGCAGTATTTT. It is translated as CASSQDPYTLQARGAGTDTQYF.

V and J are TRBV25-1 and TRBJ1-3, with D possibly being TRBD1 (5 bases). This CDR3 region has 16 residues. Looked up from germline, CDR1 is MGHDK and CDR2 is SYGVNS. Trimming stripped 6 bases from V and 0 bases from J, with 15 bases between. The CDR3: CASSGQTSASGNTIYF. The CDR3 DNA reads TGTGCCAGCAGCGGACAAACGTCGGCCTCTGGAAACACCATATATTTT.

This chain uses TRBV11-3 with TRBJ2-1; 11 bases align to TRBD2. Germline CDR1 is SGHNT and CDR2 is YENEEA. V was pared by 5 bases and J by 7 bases, with 7 bases of the junction left unmatched. The CDR3 runs to 15 residues. CDR3 nucleotides: TGTGCCAGCAGCACAAGACTAGCGGGATCGAATGAGCAGTTCTTC. Translation: CASSTRLAGSNEQFF.

This clone showed up just a few times. The junction differs from germline at one of its ends, possibly a read error. The CDR3 DNA is TGCGCCAGCAGCCCGGGACAGGGGAGTTCACCCCTCCACTTT. This translates into CASSPGQGSSPLHF. The V gene is TRBV5-8, the J gene TRBJ1-6, with 10 bases that match TRBD1. Per the germline V gene, CDR1 is SGHTS and CDR2 is YDEGEE. The CDR3 has 14 amino acids.

The chain uses TRBV5-4 and TRBJ2-7; TRBD1 agrees at 8 bases. V was pared by 4 bases and J by 4 bases, with 7 bases of the junction left unmatched. This CDR3 has 14 amino acids. CDR1 is SGHNT, CDR2 YYREEE, per germline (reference sequence). CDR3 region: CASSPRGQGYEQYF. CDR3 nucleotide sequence: TGTGCCAGCAGCCCCAGGGGGCAGGGGTACGAGCAGTACTTC.

This chain links TRBV2 with TRBJ2-5; 12 positions agree with TRBD2. CDR3 size: 14 residues. From germline, CDR1 is SNHLY and CDR2 FYNNEI. J was trimmed by 4 bases and V by 6 bases; bases with no gene match: 3. The CDR3 protein is CASRMTSGGETQYF. For the CDR3, the DNA is TGTGCCAGCAGAATGACTAGCGGGGGAGAGACCCAGTACTTC. The entire variable domain, with the rest obtained from reference TRBV2 and TRBJ2-5, is as follows: EPEVTQTPSHQVTQMGQEVILRCVPISNHLYFYWYRQILGQKVEFLVSFYNNEISEKSEIFDDQFSVERPDGSNFTLKIRSTKLEDSAMYFCASRMTSGGETQYFGPGTRLLVL.

This clone has at least ten counts. The V and J genes are TRBV19 and TRBJ1-2, with 9 nucleotides matching TRBD1. The CDR3 totals 12 residues. Germline values: CDR1 LNHDA, CDR2 SQIVND (reference sequence). V was pared by 6 bases and J by 6 bases, with 2 bases of the junction left unmatched. The CDR3 loop is CASRRTGDGYTF. CDR3 nucleotide sequence: TGTGCCAGTAGGAGGACAGGGGATGGCTACACCTTC.